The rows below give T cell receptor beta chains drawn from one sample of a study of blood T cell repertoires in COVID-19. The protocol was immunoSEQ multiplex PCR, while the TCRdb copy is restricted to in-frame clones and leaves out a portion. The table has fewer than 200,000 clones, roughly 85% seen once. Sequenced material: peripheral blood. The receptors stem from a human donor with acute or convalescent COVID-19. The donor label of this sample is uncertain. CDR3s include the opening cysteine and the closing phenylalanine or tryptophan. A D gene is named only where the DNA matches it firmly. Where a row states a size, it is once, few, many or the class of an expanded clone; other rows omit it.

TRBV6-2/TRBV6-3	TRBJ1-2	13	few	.	CASSYGRHYGYTF	TGTGCCAGCAGTTATGGCAGGCACTATGGCTACACCTTC
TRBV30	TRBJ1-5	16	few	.	CAWSPPRAGRHQPQHF	TGTGCCTGGAGTCCCCCCAGGGCAGGGAGGCATCAGCCCCAGCATTTT
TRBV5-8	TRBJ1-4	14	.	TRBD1	CASRTGQGIGKLFF	TGTGCCAGCAGAACCGGACAGGGGATTGGAAAACTGTTTTTT
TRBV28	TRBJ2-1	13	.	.	CASSSGTYNEQFF	TGTGCCAGCAGTTCGGGAACCTACAATGAGCAGTTCTTC
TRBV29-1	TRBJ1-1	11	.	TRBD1	CSVGQGTEAFF	TGCAGCGTGGGACAGGGCACTGAAGCTTTCTTT
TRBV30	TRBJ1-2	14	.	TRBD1	CAWSRRNRGLGYTF	TGTGCCTGGTCCCGGAGGAACAGGGGGCTTGGCTACACCTTC
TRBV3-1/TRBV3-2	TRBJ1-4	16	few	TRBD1	CASSQTLGRGNEKLFF	TGTGCCAGCAGCCAAACTCTGGGCAGGGGGAACGAAAAACTGTTTTTT
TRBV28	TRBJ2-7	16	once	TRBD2	CASIGLAGGRTYEQYF	TGTGCCAGCATTGGATTAGCGGGGGGTCGAACCTACGAGCAGTACTTC
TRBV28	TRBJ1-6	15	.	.	CASRLTDRYNSPLHF	TGTGCCAGCCGCTTAACGGACAGATATAATTCACCCCTCCACTTT
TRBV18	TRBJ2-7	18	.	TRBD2	CASSPQGTSGGSSYEQYF	TGTGCCAGCTCACCCCAAGGGACTAGCGGGGGGAGCTCCTACGAGCAGTACTTC
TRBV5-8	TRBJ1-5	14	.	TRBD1	CASSGTGGNQPQHF	TGTGCCAGCAGCGGGACAGGGGGCAATCAGCCCCAGCATTTT
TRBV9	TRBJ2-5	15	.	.	CASSVVLGAGETQYF	TGTGCCAGCAGCGTAGTGCTGGGGGCGGGAGAGACCCAGTACTTC
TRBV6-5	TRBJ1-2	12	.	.	CASSRFRYGYTF	TGTGCCAGCAGCCGTTTCCGTTATGGCTACACCTTC
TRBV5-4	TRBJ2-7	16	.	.	CASSSDPRGALYEQYF	TGTGCCAGCAGCTCGGACCCCAGGGGGGCCCTTTACGAGCAGTACTTC
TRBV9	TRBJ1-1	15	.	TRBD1	CASSVYRDSYTEAFF	TGTGCCAGCAGCGTTTACCGGGACAGCTACACTGAAGCTTTCTTT